These T cell receptor beta chains were read from a single sample in a study of OX40 agonist ivuxolimab in advanced cancers. The protocol was immunoSEQ multiplex PCR, while the TCRdb copy is restricted to in-frame clones and leaves out a portion. The profile shows 55,000 to 85,000 clones, 70% to 90% of them singletons. The sample consisted of CD4+ or CD8+ T cells sorted from blood, taken in a trial of the OX40 agonist ivuxolimab. The origin of the receptors is an adult with an advanced solid tumor such as melanoma, head and neck, liver or kidney cancer. Each CDR3 is given with its conserved first and last residue. A D gene is named only where the DNA matches it firmly. Clone size is not always given. Where it is, it says once, few, many or a class for expanded clones.

D gene	V gene	clone size	J gene	CDR3 DNA	CDR3 protein
TRBD1	TRBV27	.	TRBJ1-1	TGTGCCAGCAGCCAGACAGGGGGCTACACTGAAGCTTTCTTT	CASSQTGGYTEAFF
.	TRBV7-8	.	TRBJ1-5	TGTGCCAGCACATCGGGGGGGCAGAGCAATCAGCCCCAGCATTTT	CASTSGGQSNQPQHF
.	TRBV7-9	.	TRBJ2-7	TGTGCCAGCAGCATAGGGTCGGCGATTTACGAGCAGTACTTC	CASSIGSAIYEQYF
TRBD1	TRBV11-2	.	TRBJ1-5	TGTGCCAGCAGCTTCGGACAGGGAGATCAGCCCCAGCATTTT	CASSFGQGDQPQHF
.	TRBV28	.	TRBJ1-3	TGTGCCAGCAGTCGACCTTCGGACAGCTCTGGAAACACCATATATTTT	CASSRPSDSSGNTIYF
.	TRBV21-1	.	TRBJ2-7	TGTGCCAGCAGCAAAGCGGATAGTTACGAGCAGTACTTC	CASSKADSYEQYF
.	TRBV6-1	.	TRBJ2-5	TGTGCCAGCAGTTACGAGTGGACCCAGTACTTC	CASSYEWTQYF
.	TRBV6-1	.	TRBJ2-1	TGTGCCAGCAGACAGAGACAGGATGAGCAGTTCTTC	CASRQRQDEQFF
.	TRBV5-6	.	TRBJ1-4	TGTGCCAGCAGCCGCCGGGGCACTAATGAAAAACTGTTTTTT	CASSRRGTNEKLFF
.	TRBV28	.	TRBJ1-2	TGTGCCAGCAGTTTACGGGTTCCCAGCTACACCTTC	CASSLRVPSYTF
TRBD1	TRBV6-5	.	TRBJ2-7	TGTGCCAGTCAACCGGGACAGGCCTACGAGCAGTACTTC	CASQPGQAYEQYF
.	TRBV2	few	TRBJ2-3	TGTGCCAGCAAAACAGATACAGATACGCAGTATTTT	CASKTDTDTQYF
TRBD1	TRBV27	.	TRBJ1-2	TGTGCCAGCAGTTCGACAGGGGATGGCTACACCTTC	CASSSTGDGYTF
TRBD1	TRBV6-5	few	TRBJ1-1	TGTGCCAGCAGTATAGGGACAGGGGGCGGTACTGAAGCTTTCTTT	CASSIGTGGGTEAFF
TRBD1	TRBV7-9	.	TRBJ2-5	TGTGCCAGCAGAAAGGGGACAGTACAAGAGACCCAGTACTTC	CASRKGTVQETQYF
.	TRBV5-1	once	TRBJ1-1	TGCGCCAGCAGCTTAGCTGGGACGGGGAACACTGAAGCTTTCTTT	CASSLAGTGNTEAFF
TRBD2	TRBV9	.	TRBJ2-5	TGTGCCAGCAGCGTAGTCCCTAGCGGGGGGCAGGGGACCCAGTACTTC	CASSVVPSGGQGTQYF
.	TRBV5-1	.	TRBJ2-5	TGCGCCAGCAGCTTGGTAGCCAGTCAAGAGACCCAGTACTTC	CASSLVASQETQYF
.	TRBV21-1	.	TRBJ2-1	TGTGCCAGCTACATAGGGCTAGCGGGGGCCCCTTCCTACAATGAGCAGTTCTTC	CASYIGLAGAPSYNEQFF
TRBD1	TRBV6-1	.	TRBJ2-3	TGTGCCAGCAGTGAAGTAGGGACAGTTACAGATACGCAGTATTTT	CASSEVGTVTDTQYF
TRBD1	TRBV6-6	.	TRBJ1-2	TGTGCCAGCAGCCCGTGGGACAGGGGGGAGCACACCTTC	CASSPWDRGEHTF
.	TRBV20-1	.	TRBJ1-1	TGCAGTGCTAATTATGACCCCGAAGCTTTCTTT	CSANYDPEAFF
.	TRBV21-1	.	TRBJ1-2	TGTGCCAGCAGCATACAAAGGGGGACAGGGAGGTGGTATGGCTACACCTTC	CASSIQRGTGRWYGYTF
TRBD2	TRBV6-6	.	TRBJ2-7	TGTGCCAGCAGTTATTCTCGGGCGGGGGGCGAGCAGTACTTC	CASSYSRAGGEQYF
TRBD1	TRBV18	.	TRBJ2-1	TGTGCCAGCTCAGGGGACAGGGGTACCCACAATGAGCAGTTCTTC	CASSGDRGTHNEQFF
.	TRBV7-9	.	TRBJ2-7	TGTGCCAGTTCCGGGGACACAAGCTCCTACGAGCAGTACTTC	CASSGDTSSYEQYF
.	TRBV19	.	TRBJ2-3	TGTGCCAGTCGGTCTTCGGGAGTGGCCAGAGATACGCAGTATTTT	CASRSSGVARDTQYF
.	TRBV20-1	.	TRBJ1-2	TGCAGTGCACCCCAGACAGCTGGCTACACCTTC	CSAPQTAGYTF
.	TRBV29-1	.	TRBJ2-7	TGCAGCGCCGCACTTCAGGGGCGGACCTACGAGCAGTACTTC	CSAALQGRTYEQYF
.	TRBV18	.	TRBJ2-7	TGTGCCAGCTCACACCCGACCGAGACCTACGAGCAGTACTTC	CASSHPTETYEQYF
.	TRBV30	.	TRBJ1-2	TGTGCCTGGAGTACCCAGGGAGCCTATGGCTACACCTTC	CAWSTQGAYGYTF
.	TRBV7-2	once	TRBJ1-6	TGTGCCAGCAGCTCCTCCGGGGTTTCACCCCTCCACTTT	CASSSSGVSPLHF